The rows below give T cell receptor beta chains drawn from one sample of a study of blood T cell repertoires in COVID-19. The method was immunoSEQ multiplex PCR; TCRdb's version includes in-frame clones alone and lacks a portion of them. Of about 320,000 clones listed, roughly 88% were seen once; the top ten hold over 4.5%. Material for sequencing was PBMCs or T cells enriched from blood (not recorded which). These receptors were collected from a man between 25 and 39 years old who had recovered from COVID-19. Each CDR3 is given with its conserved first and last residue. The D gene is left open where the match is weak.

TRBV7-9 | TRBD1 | CASSSPGQGYNEQFF
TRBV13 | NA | CASSSNTENSGNTIYF
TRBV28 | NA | CASSLSPDRGYTF
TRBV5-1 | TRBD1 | CASSFRDSTTGELFF
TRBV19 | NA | CASSILRQGSTEAFF
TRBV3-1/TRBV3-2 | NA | CASSQVRFQSPLHF
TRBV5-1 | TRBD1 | CASSPGGEKLFF
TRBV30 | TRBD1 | CAWSTGQGLAEAFF
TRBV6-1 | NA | CASSEQTVNEW
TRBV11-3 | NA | CAVSIAKNIQYF
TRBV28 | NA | CASANPGGPPGPQHF
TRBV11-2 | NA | CATYPRGISTEAFF
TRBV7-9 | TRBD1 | CASSFGQGMYNEQFF
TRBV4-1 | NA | CASSQDPAGTDTQYF